This T cell receptor beta chain was recovered during a study of blood T cell repertoires in COVID-19. Study-level background: T cells, B-cell-depleted T cells, or PBMCs supplied cDNA or gDNA.

Seattle cases were enrolled at active infection and followed longitudinally. Produced via immunoSEQ multiplex PCR; TCRdb's table is partial and in-frame only. The sample records fewer than 300,000 clones, approximately 93% being singletons. Trimming at V came to 4 bases and at J to 2 bases, leaving 11 bases not matched to a gene. There are 16 residues in the CDR3. Looked up from germline, CDR1 is GTSNPN and CDR2 is SVGIG (reference sequence). This chain links TRBV30 with TRBJ2-1, with TRBD2 matching 7 bases. Sequencing was performed on peripheral blood. The source is a woman aged 25 to 45 with COVID-19, enrolled during active disease. The CDR3 DNA sequence: TGTGCCTGGACCCCCCCAAGCGGGATCCCCTACAATGAGCAGTTCTTC. This translates into CAWTPPSGIPYNEQFF.